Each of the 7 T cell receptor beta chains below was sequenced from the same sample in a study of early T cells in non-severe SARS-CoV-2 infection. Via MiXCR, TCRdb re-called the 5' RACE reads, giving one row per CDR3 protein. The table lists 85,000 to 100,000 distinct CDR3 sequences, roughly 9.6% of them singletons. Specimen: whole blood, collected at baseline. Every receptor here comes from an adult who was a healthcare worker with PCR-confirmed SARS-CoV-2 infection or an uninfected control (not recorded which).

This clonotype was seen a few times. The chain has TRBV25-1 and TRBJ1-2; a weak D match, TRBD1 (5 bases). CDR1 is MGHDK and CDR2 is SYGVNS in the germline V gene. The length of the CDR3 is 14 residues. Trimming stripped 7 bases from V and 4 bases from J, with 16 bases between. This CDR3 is CASNPTGTFYGYTF. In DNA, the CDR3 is TGTGCCAGCAATCCTACCGGGACCTTCTATGGCTACACCTTC.

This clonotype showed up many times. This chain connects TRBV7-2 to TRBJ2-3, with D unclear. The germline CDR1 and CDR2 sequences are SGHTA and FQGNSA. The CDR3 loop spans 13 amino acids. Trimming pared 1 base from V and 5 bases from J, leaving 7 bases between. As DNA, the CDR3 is TGTGCCAGCAGCTTAGTAAAAAGAGATACGCAGTATTTT. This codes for CASSLVKRDTQYF. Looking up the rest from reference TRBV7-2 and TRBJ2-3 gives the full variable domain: GAGVSQSPSNKVTEKGKDVELRCDPISGHTALYWYRQSLGQGLEFLIYFQGNSAPDKSGLPSDRFSAERTGGSVSTLTIQRTQQEDSAVYLCASSLVKRDTQYFGPGTRLTVL.

Written as DNA, the CDR3 is TGTGCCAGCAGCCCGACTAGCGGGAACTCATTACTCCAAGAGACCCAGTACTTC. It is translated as CASSPTSGNSLLQETQYF. The genes are TRBV4-2 and TRBJ2-5; the match to TRBD2 covers 11 bases. Germline V lookup: CDR1 LGHNA, CDR2 YNFKEQ. This CDR3 is 18 amino acids long. V lost 4 bases, J lost 1 base, and 11 bases stayed unmatched.

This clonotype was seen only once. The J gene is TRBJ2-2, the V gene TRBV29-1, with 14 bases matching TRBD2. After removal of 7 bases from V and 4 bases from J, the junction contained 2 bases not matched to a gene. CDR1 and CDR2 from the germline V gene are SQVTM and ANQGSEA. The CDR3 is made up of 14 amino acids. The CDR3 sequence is CSAGTSGSTGELFF. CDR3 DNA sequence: TGCAGCGCCGGGACTAGCGGGAGCACCGGGGAGCTGTTTTTT.

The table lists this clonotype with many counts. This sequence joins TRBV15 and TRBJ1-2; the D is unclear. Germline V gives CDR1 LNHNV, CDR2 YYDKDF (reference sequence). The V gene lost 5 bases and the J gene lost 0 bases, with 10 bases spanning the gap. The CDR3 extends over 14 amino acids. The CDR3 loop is CATSLSRSNYGYTF. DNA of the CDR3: TGTGCCACCAGCCTCAGCCGATCTAACTATGGCTACACCTTC.

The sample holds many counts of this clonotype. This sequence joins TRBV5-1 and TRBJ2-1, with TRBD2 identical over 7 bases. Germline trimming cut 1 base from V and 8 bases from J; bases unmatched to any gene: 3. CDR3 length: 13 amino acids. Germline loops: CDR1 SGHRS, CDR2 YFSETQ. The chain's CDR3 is CASSLTAGHEQFF. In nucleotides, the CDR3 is TGCGCCAGCAGCTTGACAGCGGGGCATGAGCAGTTCTTC.

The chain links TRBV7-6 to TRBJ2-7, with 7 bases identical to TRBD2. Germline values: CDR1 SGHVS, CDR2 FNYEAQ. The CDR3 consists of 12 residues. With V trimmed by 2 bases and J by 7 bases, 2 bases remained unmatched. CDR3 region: CASSLWRGEQYF. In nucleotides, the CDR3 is TGTGCCAGCAGCTTATGGCGGGGGGAGCAGTACTTC.